This T cell receptor beta chain originates from a study of cytomegalovirus exposure and HLA in healthy donors. As for the study in general: The early release's HLA-typed donors yielded roughly 85 million unique TCRs.

Germline V gives CDR1 SGHDN, CDR2 FVKESK. The CDR3 runs 14 residues. The V end was cut by 1 base, the J end by 7 bases, with 11 bases between. It was with 60 Vbeta and 13 Jbeta primers that the PCR ran. Measured with immunoSEQ multiplex PCR; TCRdb has only the in-frame clones, and not every one. The sample lists about 130,000 clones, around 80% occurring once. Sequenced: PBMCs. This chain uses TRBV14 with TRBJ2-1; D uncertain. The receptor was isolated from a man aged 45 to 65 in good health and CMV-seronegative. CDR3 residues: CASSQASVMNEQFF. DNA of the CDR3: TGTGCCAGCAGCCAAGCCTCGGTTATGAATGAGCAGTTCTTC.